The table lists the clone carrying this T cell receptor (beta chain) with a count of one. Profiled with immunoSEQ multiplex PCR; TCRdb holds only in-frame clones, not every one. The table includes about 100,000 clones, less than 85% detected once. The length of the CDR3 is 16 residues. V dropped 0 bases and J dropped 2; count of bases not matched to a gene: 4. The germline gives CDR1 MNHEY, CDR2 SVGAGI. The data stem from a study of blood T cell repertoires in COVID-19. The source material was peripheral blood. V gene TRBV6-5 combines with J gene TRBJ1-5; 7 bases agree with TRBD1. The receptor comes from a man aged 70 or older with active or convalescent COVID-19. Here the CDR3 DNA reads TGTGCCAGCAGTTACTCGAACAGGGGTGGCAATCAGCCCCAGCATTTT. It translates to CASSYSNRGGNQPQHF.